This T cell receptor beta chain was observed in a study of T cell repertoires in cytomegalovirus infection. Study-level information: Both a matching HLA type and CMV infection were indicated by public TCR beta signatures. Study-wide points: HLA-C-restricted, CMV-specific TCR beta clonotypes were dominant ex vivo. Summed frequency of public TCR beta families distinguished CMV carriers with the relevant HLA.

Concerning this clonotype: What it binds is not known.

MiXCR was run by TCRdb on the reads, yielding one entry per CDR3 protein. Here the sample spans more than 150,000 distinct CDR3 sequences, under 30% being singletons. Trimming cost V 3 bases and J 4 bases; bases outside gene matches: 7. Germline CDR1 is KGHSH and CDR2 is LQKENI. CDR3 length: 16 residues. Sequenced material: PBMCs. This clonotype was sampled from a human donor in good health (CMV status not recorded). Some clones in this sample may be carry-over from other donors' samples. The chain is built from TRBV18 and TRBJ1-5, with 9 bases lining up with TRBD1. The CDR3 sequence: CASSPGQGGRNQPQHF. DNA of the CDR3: TGTGCCAGCTCACCGGGACAGGGAGGGAGGAATCAGCCCCAGCATTTT.